Ten or more counts support the clone carrying this TCR beta chain. The CDR3 consists of 15 residues. Losses at the gene ends were 2 bases for V and 3 bases for J; bases not matched to a gene: 4. Germline CDR1 is LGHDT and CDR2 is YNNKEL (reference sequence). These data originate in a study of regulatory T cells in long-lasting Graves disease. Time point: newly diagnosed GD, antithyroid drugs for less than 3 months. Construction of the TCR library relied on RNA isolated from PBMCs. Both iRepertoire HTBI primers and Arm-PCR of CDR3 regions were used to build the TCR beta libraries. MiXCR was run by TCRdb on the multiplex PCR reads, yielding one entry per CDR3 protein. The sample contains some 330,000 distinct CDR3 sequences, roughly 10% of which appear only once. These data also featured in a second study, about T cells in Graves' hyperthyroidism and ophthalmopathy. That paper adds: A model of 13 V-J features distinguished ophthalmopathy from stable hyperthyroidism.

The sample was peripheral blood mononuclear cells (PBMCs), taken at new diagnosis, from a patient treated with antithyroid drugs. This sequence joins TRBV3-1 and TRBJ1-1, with 9 bases fitting TRBD1. The TCR originated in a woman younger than 35 with Graves disease. CDR3 region: CASSQRQGGDTEAFF. The CDR3 nucleotides read TGTGCCAGCAGCCAACGACAGGGGGGAGACACTGAAGCTTTCTTT.